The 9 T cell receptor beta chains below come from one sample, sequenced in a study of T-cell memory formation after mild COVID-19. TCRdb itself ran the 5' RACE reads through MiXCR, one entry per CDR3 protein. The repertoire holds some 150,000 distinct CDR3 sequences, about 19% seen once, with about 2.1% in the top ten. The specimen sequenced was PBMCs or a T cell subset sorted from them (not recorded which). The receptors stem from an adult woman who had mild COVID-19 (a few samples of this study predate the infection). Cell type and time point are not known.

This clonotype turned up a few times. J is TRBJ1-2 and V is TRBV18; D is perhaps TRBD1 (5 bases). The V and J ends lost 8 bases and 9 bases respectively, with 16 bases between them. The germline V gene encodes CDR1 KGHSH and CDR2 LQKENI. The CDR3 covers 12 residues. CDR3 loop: CASGGSAMSYTF. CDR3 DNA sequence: TGTGCCAGCGGGGGGTCCGCCATGAGCTACACCTTC.

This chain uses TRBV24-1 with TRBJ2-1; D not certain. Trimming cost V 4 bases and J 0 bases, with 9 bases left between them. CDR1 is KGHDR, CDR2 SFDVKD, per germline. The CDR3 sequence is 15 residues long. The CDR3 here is CATSDFTSSYNEQFF. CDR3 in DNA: TGTGCCACCAGTGACTTCACGAGCTCCTACAATGAGCAGTTCTTC.

The CDR3 coding sequence is TGTGCCAGCAGCTCACGGTCTGACGAGCAGTACTTC. Protein product: CASSSRSDEQYF. The V and J genes are TRBV7-6 and TRBJ2-7; no clear D. The V end was cut by 4 bases, the J end by 5 bases, with 9 bases between. CDR1 and CDR2 from the germline V gene are SGHVS and FNYEAQ. This CDR3 is built from 12 residues.

The CDR3, as DNA: TGTGCCAGCAGCCCGAGGACACACGCGAACACCGGGGAGCTGTTTTTT. It translates to CASSPRTHANTGELFF. This chain links TRBV7-2 with TRBJ2-2, with D perhaps TRBD1 (5 bases). The CDR3 is 16 amino acids. With 5 bases removed from V and 0 bases from J, the gap between germline ends came to 13 bases. Germline V lookup: CDR1 SGHTA, CDR2 FQGNSA.

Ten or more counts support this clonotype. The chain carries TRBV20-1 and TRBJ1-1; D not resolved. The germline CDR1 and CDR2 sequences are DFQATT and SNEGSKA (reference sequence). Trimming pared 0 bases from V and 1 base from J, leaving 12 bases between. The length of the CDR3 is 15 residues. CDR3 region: CSARDPRQPNTEAFF. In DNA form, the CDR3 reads TGCAGTGCTAGAGATCCGCGGCAGCCGAACACTGAAGCTTTCTTT.

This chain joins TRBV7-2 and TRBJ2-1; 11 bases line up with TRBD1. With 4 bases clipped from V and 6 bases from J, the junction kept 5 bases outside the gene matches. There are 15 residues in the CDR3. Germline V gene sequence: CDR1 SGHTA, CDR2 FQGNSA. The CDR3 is CASSSRTGGVNEQFF. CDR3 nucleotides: TGTGCCAGCAGCTCCCGGACAGGGGGCGTCAATGAGCAGTTCTTC.

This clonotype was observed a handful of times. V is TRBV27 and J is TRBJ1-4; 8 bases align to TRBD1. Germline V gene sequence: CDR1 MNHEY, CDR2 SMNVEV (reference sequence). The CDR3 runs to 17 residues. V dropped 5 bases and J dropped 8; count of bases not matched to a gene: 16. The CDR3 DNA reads TGTGCCAGCAGTACCCGTGGACAGGGCGGTTTTCGGGAAAAACTGTTTTTT. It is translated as CASSTRGQGGFREKLFF.

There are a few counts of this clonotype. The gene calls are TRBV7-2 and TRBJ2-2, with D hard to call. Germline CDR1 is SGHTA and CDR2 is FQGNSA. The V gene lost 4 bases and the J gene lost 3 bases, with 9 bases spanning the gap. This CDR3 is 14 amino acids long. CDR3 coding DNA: TGTGCCAGCAGCTCCGACCGAGACACCGGGGAGCTGTTTTTT. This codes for CASSSDRDTGELFF.

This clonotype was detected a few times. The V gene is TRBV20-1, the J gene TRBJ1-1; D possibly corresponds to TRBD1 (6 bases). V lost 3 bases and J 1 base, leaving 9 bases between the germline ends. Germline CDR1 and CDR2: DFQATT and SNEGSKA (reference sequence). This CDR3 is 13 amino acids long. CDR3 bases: TGCAGTGCTAGCCTACAGGGGAACACTGAAGCTTTCTTT. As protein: CSASLQGNTEAFF.